A single sample gave rise to the 27 T cell receptor beta chains below, sequenced in a study of control samples from healthy donors and cancer patients. The assay was immunoSEQ multiplex PCR, and TCRdb's table has in-frame clones only and misses some. This table holds approximately 94,000 clones, 70% to 90% found once. Sequenced material: blood. Every receptor here comes from a woman aged 50 to 60 in good health.

The J gene is TRBJ2-7, the V gene TRBV28; no clear D. Looked up from germline, CDR1 is MDHEN and CDR2 is SYDVKM. Trimming removed 8 bases from V and 2 bases from J, with 7 bases in between. This CDR3 has 11 amino acids. CDR3 loop: CASGDPYEQYF. DNA for the CDR3: TGTGCCAGCGGGGATCCCTACGAGCAGTACTTC. The whole variable domain, filled in from reference TRBV28 and TRBJ2-7, reads DVKVTQSSRYLVKRTGEKVFLECVQDMDHENMFWYRQDPGLGLRLIYFSYDVKMKEKGDIPEGYSVSREKKERFSLILESASTNQTSMYLCASGDPYEQYFGPGTRLTVT.

CDR3 amino acids: CASSFKKNIQYF. The CDR3 coding sequence is TGTGCCAGCAGCTTCAAGAAAAACATTCAGTACTTC. This chain links TRBV7-9 with TRBJ2-4, with D unclear. CDR1 and CDR2 (germline): SEHNR, FQNEAQ (reference sequence). V lost 3 bases to trimming and J lost 4 bases, with 4 bases between them. The CDR3 is 12 residues long.

The V and J genes are TRBV9 and TRBJ1-6, with D unclear. CDR1 and CDR2 from the germline V gene are SGDLS and YYNGEE. V gave up 4 bases and J gave up 7 bases, with 12 bases separating them. The CDR3 is 14 amino acids. For the CDR3, the DNA is TGTGCCAGCAGCCCTCGGGCCGAGAATTCACCCCTCCACTTT. As protein: CASSPRAENSPLHF.

The V call is TRBV6-2 or TRBV6-3, the J call TRBJ1-2; D gene ambiguous. The germline V gene has CDR1 MNHEY and CDR2 SVGEGT. V was pared by 6 bases and J by 4 bases, with 24 bases between. The CDR3 length is 17 residues. The CDR3 DNA reads as TGTGCCAGCAGCAGTGGCCACCACTCTGTGACGGGCTATGGCTACACCTTC. Residues: CASSSGHHSVTGYGYTF.

V usage is TRBV19 and J usage is TRBJ1-1; D possibly corresponds to TRBD1 (6 bases). The germline gives CDR1 LNHDA, CDR2 SQIVND (reference sequence). CDR3 length equals 14 residues. Trimming took off 5 bases at V and 4 bases at J, with 14 bases between the two ends. The CDR3 region has the DNA TGTGCCAGTAGTCCACAGGGACGTCCCACTGAAGCTTTCTTT. Protein: CASSPQGRPTEAFF.

The rearrangement joins TRBV2 to TRBJ2-6; tentative D call: TRBD2 (6 bases). The V gene's germline CDR1 is SNHLY and CDR2 FYNNEI. The V end lost 4 bases, the J end lost 2 bases, and 12 bases lay between the germline ends. The CDR3 consists of 16 residues. The DNA of the CDR3 is TGTGCCAGCAGTGTGTCGGGAGTAGCTGGGGCCAACGTCCTGACTTTC. Translating gives CASSVSGVAGANVLTF.

The gene calls are TRBV19 and TRBJ2-7; D perhaps matches TRBD2 (5 bases). CDR3 length: 15 residues. The germline V gene encodes CDR1 LNHDA and CDR2 SQIVND (reference sequence). The V and J ends lost 6 bases and 0 bases respectively, with 15 bases between them. For the CDR3, the DNA is TGTGCCAGTAGCCCAAGCGGCGCTTACTCCTACGAGCAGTACTTC. Amino acid sequence: CASSPSGAYSYEQYF.

The chain has TRBV11-2 and TRBJ1-1; no definite D call. Trimming left V 0 bases short and J 0 bases short, with 8 bases between. The CDR3 contains 15 residues. CDR1 and CDR2 from the germline V gene are SGHAT and FQNNGV. The chain's CDR3 is CASSLDPRMNTEAFF. The CDR3 nucleotides are TGTGCCAGCAGCTTAGATCCCAGGATGAACACTGAAGCTTTCTTT.

With regard to this clone: One junction end does not reproduce the germline sequence, and a read error may be involved. This chain joins TRBV7-7 and TRBJ2-2; 7 bases are a match to TRBD1. The CDR3 consists of 15 residues. Germline loops: CDR1 SSHAT, CDR2 FNYEAQ (reference sequence). The CDR3 DNA follows: TGTGCTAGCAGCTTAGAGGGGGCGAGCACCGGGGAGCTGTTTTTT. Its protein product is CASSLEGASTGELFF. The entire variable domain, with the rest obtained from reference TRBV7-7 and TRBJ2-2, is as follows: GAGVSQSPRYKVTKRGQDVTLRCDPISSHATLYWYQQALGQGPEFLTYFNYEAQPDKSGLPSDRFSAERPEGSISTLTIQRTEQRDSAMYRCASSLEGASTGELFFGEGSRLTVL.

The chain joins TRBV19 to TRBJ1-4, with TRBD1 matching over 8 bases. Trimming at V came to 5 bases and at J to 4 bases, leaving 6 bases not matched to a gene. Germline CDR1 and CDR2: LNHDA and SQIVND (reference sequence). The CDR3 runs to 15 residues. The chain's CDR3 is CASSFGQGSNEKLFF. The CDR3 region has the DNA TGTGCCAGTAGTTTCGGACAGGGAAGTAATGAAAAACTGTTTTTT.

V is TRBV13 and J is TRBJ2-1, with 7 bases identical to TRBD1. V shed 7 bases and J 3 bases; nucleotides not matched to a gene: 6. The CDR3 length is 14 residues. Germline V CDR1 and CDR2: PRHDT, FYEKMQ (reference sequence). This chain's CDR3 is CASNQGGVYNEQFF. The CDR3 DNA reads TGTGCCAGCAATCAAGGGGGCGTCTACAATGAGCAGTTCTTC. Supplemented by reference TRBV13 and TRBJ2-1, the full variable domain reads AAGVIQSPRHLIKEKRETATLKCYPIPRHDTVYWYQQGPGQDPQFLISFYEKMQSDKGSIPDRFSAQQFSDYHSELNMSSLELGDSALYFCASNQGGVYNEQFFGPGTRLTVL.

The chain combines TRBV7-6 with TRBJ2-3; TRBD1 agrees at 7 bases. CDR3 length: 16 residues. Germline V gene lookup returns CDR1 SGHVS and CDR2 FNYEAQ. The V and J ends lost 5 bases and 4 bases, in that order; junction bases with no gene match: 12. In DNA form, the CDR3 reads TGTGCCAGCAGCCCGACAGGGATTGGTTCGCCAGATACGCAGTATTTT. Translating gives CASSPTGIGSPDTQYF.

V and J are TRBV2 and TRBJ1-1; D is uncertain. Germline loops: CDR1 SNHLY, CDR2 FYNNEI. CDR3 size: 13 residues. V gave up 6 bases and J gave up 6 bases, with 14 bases separating them. The CDR3 spells CASSIGNLAEAFF. CDR3 nucleotides: TGTGCCAGCAGCATTGGGAATTTGGCTGAAGCTTTCTTT.

As regards this clone: Other nucleotide sequences from this sample produce the same CDR3. V usage is TRBV4-2 and J usage is TRBJ2-6, with 8 bases that match TRBD2. With V trimmed by 2 bases and J by 4 bases, 10 bases remained unmatched. This CDR3 region has 18 residues. Germline V gene sequence: CDR1 LGHNA, CDR2 YNFKEQ. In DNA, the CDR3 is TGTGCCAGCAGCCAACGGGGGCGGGGGGCGGAAGGGGCCAACGTCCTGACTTTC. This gives the protein CASSQRGRGAEGANVLTF.

The chain couples TRBV4-2 to TRBJ1-4; TRBD1 agrees at 10 bases. Germline values: CDR1 LGHNA, CDR2 YNFKEQ. Trimming took 3 bases from V and 8 from J; bases not matched to a gene: 9. The CDR3 is 16 residues long. CDR3 region: CASSQDRQGAKEKLFF. As DNA, the CDR3 is TGTGCCAGCAGCCAGGATCGACAGGGGGCAAAGGAAAAACTGTTTTTT.

The J gene is TRBJ1-1, the V gene TRBV29-1; the D is unclear. The CDR3 runs 13 residues. V lost 3 bases, J lost 3 bases, and 11 bases lay in between. Germline-derived CDR1 and CDR2 are SQVTM and ANQGSEA. For the CDR3, the DNA is TGCAGCGTTGAGGGAGGGTTTGACACTGAAGCTTTCTTT. Translated: CSVEGGFDTEAFF.

The rearrangement uses TRBV9 and TRBJ1-1; D not certain. CDR3 length: 15 residues. Per the germline V gene, CDR1 is SGDLS and CDR2 is YYNGEE. Trimming took off 6 bases at V and 0 bases at J, with 15 bases between the two ends. CDR3 sequence reads: CASTRLESMNTEAFF. CDR3 in DNA: TGTGCCAGCACAAGGTTGGAGTCCATGAACACTGAAGCTTTCTTT.

This chain connects TRBV11-2 to TRBJ2-5; 8 bases map to TRBD2. The V segment lost 1 base and the J segment 5 bases; nucleotides outside the gene matches: 9. Germline lookup yields CDR1 SGHAT and CDR2 FQNNGV. The CDR3 runs 16 residues. CDR3 protein: CASSLGDSGTVETQYF. The CDR3 DNA follows: TGTGCCAGCAGCTTAGGGGATAGCGGGACGGTGGAGACCCAGTACTTC.

This clone appeared a single time. The V call is TRBV6-1, the J call TRBJ1-4; TRBD1 might be the D (5 bases). This CDR3 has 15 amino acids. Trimming removed 3 bases from V and 5 bases from J, with 13 bases in between. In germline, CDR1 is MNHNS, CDR2 SASEGT. CDR3 sequence reads: CASSEHGAGNEKLFF. CDR3 in DNA: TGTGCCAGCAGTGAGCATGGGGCTGGCAATGAAAAACTGTTTTTT.

CDR3: CATRDRGQCSIDQPQHF. In DNA form, the CDR3 reads TGTGCCACCAGAGACCGGGGACAGTGCTCAATTGATCAGCCCCAGCATTTT. V usage is TRBV24-1 and J usage is TRBJ1-5; 7 bases agree with TRBD1. V was pared by 7 bases and J by 5 bases, with 16 bases of the junction left unmatched. The germline gives CDR1 KGHDR, CDR2 SFDVKD. This CDR3 is 17 amino acids long.

This chain joins TRBV6-1 and TRBJ2-3; 7 bases line up with TRBD2. The germline CDR1 and CDR2 sequences are MNHNS and SASEGT. Losses at the gene ends were 1 base for V and 6 bases for J; bases not matched to a gene: 4. This CDR3 region has 14 residues. The CDR3 loop reads CASSEGGGKDTQYF. The CDR3, as DNA: TGTGCCAGCAGTGAAGGGGGGGGGAAGGATACGCAGTATTTT.

The chain has TRBV5-6 and TRBJ2-5; possible D gene TRBD2, 5 bases. Germline V gene data show CDR1 as SGHDT and CDR2 as YYEEEE. The V end lost 6 bases, the J end lost 4 bases, and 16 bases lay between the germline ends. The CDR3 has 14 residues. This CDR3 reads CASTMVRGLETQYF. The CDR3 DNA follows: TGTGCCAGCACAATGGTGAGAGGGCTAGAGACCCAGTACTTC.

To note about this clone: The identical CDR3 is also encoded by other nucleotide sequences in the sample. Here the CDR3 DNA reads TGTGCCAGCTCCCCTAGCACAGATACGCAGTATTTT. Protein: CASSPSTDTQYF. The V gene is TRBV18, the J gene TRBJ2-3; D gene unclear. Between the trimmed V and J ends, which lost 6 bases and 0 bases, there was a span of 4 bases. The CDR3 spans 12 residues. Germline lookup yields CDR1 KGHSH and CDR2 LQKENI.

CDR3 loop: CASSNRAAGNTIYF. The CDR3 region has the DNA TGTGCCAGCAGCAACCGGGCGGCTGGAAACACCATATATTTT. This chain uses TRBV9 with TRBJ1-3, with no clear D. This CDR3 region has 14 residues. Germline V CDR1 and CDR2: SGDLS, YYNGEE. V lost 4 bases and J lost 2, with 10 bases in between.

The V call is TRBV5-1, the J call TRBJ2-7, with D possibly being TRBD1 or TRBD2 (5 bases each). Germline lookup yields CDR1 SGHRS and CDR2 YFSETQ. This CDR3 contains 16 residues. Trimming removed 1 base at V and 2 bases at J, with 16 bases between. This CDR3 is CASSLKGDGKPYEQYF. CDR3 in DNA: TGCGCCAGCAGCTTGAAAGGGGACGGCAAGCCCTACGAGCAGTACTTC.

The chain couples TRBV18 to TRBJ1-4; D is perhaps TRBD1 (5 bases). CDR3 length: 14 amino acids. Germline CDR1 is KGHSH and CDR2 is LQKENI. V was clipped by 3 bases and J by 8 bases, with 13 bases between them. The CDR3 nucleotides are TGTGCCAGCTCACCCGGGGGAGGAGCAGAAAAACTGTTTTTT. Translating gives CASSPGGGAEKLFF. Combining the CDR3 with reference TRBV18 and TRBJ1-4 gives the whole variable domain NAGVMQNPRHLVRRRGQEARLRCSPMKGHSHVYWYRQLPEEGLKFMVYLQKENIIDESGMPKERFSAEFPKEGPSILRIQQVVRGDSAAYFCASSPGGGAEKLFFGSGTQLSVL.

The CDR3 nucleotides are TGTGCCAGCAGCCAAAACGGGGTTTTACAGTTCTTC. This codes for CASSQNGVLQFF. V usage is TRBV7-3 and J usage is TRBJ2-1, with a weak D call TRBD2 (5 bases). V gave up 5 bases and J gave up 13 bases, with 15 bases separating them. There are 12 residues in the CDR3. Germline values: CDR1 SGHTA, CDR2 FQGTGA.